These 6 T cell receptor beta chains share one sample of origin, sequenced in a study of blood T cell repertoires in COVID-19. TCRdb's table, derived via immunoSEQ multiplex PCR, lists solely in-frame clones and lacks some. This sample has around 380,000 clones, with 87% found just once. The sequencing sample was made of PBMCs or T cells enriched from blood (not recorded which). These receptors were obtained from a man aged 25 to 45 who had recovered from COVID-19.

J is TRBJ1-1 and V is TRBV19; no definite D call. The CDR3 is made up of 12 amino acids. V dropped 6 bases and J dropped 11 bases, with 16 bases sitting between them. Germline V gives CDR1 LNHDA, CDR2 SQIVND (reference sequence). CDR3 bases: TGTGCCAGTAGCCGAAGCACGACGGGGGCTTTCTTT. It yields the protein CASSRSTTGAFF.

This clone was counted a single time. The chain has TRBV3-1 (or the pseudogene TRBV3-2) and TRBJ2-7; unclear D gene. This CDR3 comprises 15 residues. Germline values: CDR1 LGHDT, CDR2 YNNKEL (reference sequence). Trimming cost V 0 bases and J 4 bases, with 13 bases left between them. Written as DNA, the CDR3 is TGTGCCAGCAGCCAAGATAGGCAGGCCTCGTACGAGCAGTACTTC. Translating gives CASSQDRQASYEQYF.

The V and J genes are TRBV6-5 and TRBJ1-2; possibly TRBD1 for D (6 bases). The CDR3 covers 13 residues. Trimming removed 7 bases from V and 7 bases from J, with 16 bases in between. Germline CDR1 and CDR2: MNHEY and SVGAGI. The CDR3 region has the DNA TGTGCCAGCACCTGGGGGCAGGGGTTTGGCTACACCTTC. Translated: CASTWGQGFGYTF.

This chain uses TRBV6-5 with TRBJ1-2; no definite D call. The CDR3 runs to 16 residues. CDR1 and CDR2 (germline): MNHEY, SVGAGI. The V end lost 2 bases, the J end lost 5 bases, and 18 bases lay between the germline ends. The CDR3 loop is CASSYLIPTSEYGYTF. In DNA form, the CDR3 reads TGTGCCAGCAGTTACCTGATCCCAACAAGTGAATATGGCTACACCTTC.

J is TRBJ1-1 and V is TRBV20-1, with D uncertain. The CDR3 has 11 amino acids. Germline assignment: CDR1 DFQATT and CDR2 SNEGSKA (reference sequence). V was trimmed by 6 bases and J by 6 bases, leaving 11 bases between them. CDR3 residues: CSATDFPEAFF. DNA of the CDR3: TGCAGTGCAACAGATTTCCCTGAAGCTTTCTTT.

The CDR3 DNA reads TGTGCCAGCAGTTGGCGGACTAGTTCAGATGAGCAGTTCTTC. It is translated as CASSWRTSSDEQFF. V gene TRBV6-5 combines with J gene TRBJ2-1, with TRBD2 matching over 7 bases. Germline trimming cut 4 bases from V and 8 bases from J; bases unmatched to any gene: 8. The CDR3 is 14 amino acids. CDR1 and CDR2 from the germline V gene are MNHEY and SVGAGI.